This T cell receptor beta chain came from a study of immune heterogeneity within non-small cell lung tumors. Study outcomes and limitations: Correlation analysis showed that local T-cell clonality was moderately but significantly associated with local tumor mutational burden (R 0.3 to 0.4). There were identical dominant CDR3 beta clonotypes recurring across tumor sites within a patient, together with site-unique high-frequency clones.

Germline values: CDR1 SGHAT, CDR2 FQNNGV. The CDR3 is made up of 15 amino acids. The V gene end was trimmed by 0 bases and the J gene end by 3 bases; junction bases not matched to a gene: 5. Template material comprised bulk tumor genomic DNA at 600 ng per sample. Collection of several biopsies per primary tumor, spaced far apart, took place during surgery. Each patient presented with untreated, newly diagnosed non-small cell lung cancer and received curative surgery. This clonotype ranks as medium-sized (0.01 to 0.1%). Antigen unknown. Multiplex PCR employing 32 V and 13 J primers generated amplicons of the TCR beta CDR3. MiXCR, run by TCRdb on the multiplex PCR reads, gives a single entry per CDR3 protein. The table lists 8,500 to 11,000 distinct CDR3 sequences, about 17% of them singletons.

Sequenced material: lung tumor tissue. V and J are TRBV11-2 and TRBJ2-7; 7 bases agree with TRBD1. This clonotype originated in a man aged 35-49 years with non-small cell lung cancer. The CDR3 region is CASSLEWGQNYEQYF. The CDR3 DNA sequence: TGTGCCAGCAGCTTAGAGTGGGGACAGAACTACGAGCAGTACTTC. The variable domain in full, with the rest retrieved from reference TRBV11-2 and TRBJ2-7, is EAGVAQSPRYKIIEKRQSVAFWCNPISGHATLYWYQQILGQGPKLLIQFQNNGVVDDSQLPKDRFSAERLKGVDSTLKIQPAKLEDSAVYLCASSLEWGQNYEQYFGPGTRLTVT.